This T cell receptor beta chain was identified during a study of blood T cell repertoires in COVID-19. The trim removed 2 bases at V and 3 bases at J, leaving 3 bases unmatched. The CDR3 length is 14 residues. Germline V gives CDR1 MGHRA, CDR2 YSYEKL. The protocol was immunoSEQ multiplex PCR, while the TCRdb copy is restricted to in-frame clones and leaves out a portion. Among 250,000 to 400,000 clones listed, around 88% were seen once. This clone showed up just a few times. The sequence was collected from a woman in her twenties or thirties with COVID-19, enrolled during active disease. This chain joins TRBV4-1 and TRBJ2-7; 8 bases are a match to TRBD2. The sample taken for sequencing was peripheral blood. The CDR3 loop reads CASSQTLAGYEQYV. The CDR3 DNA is TGCGCCAGCAGCCAAACTCTAGCGGGCTACGAGCAGTACGTC.